The TCR beta chain under discussion was sequenced for a study of blood T cell repertoires in COVID-19. The wider study: COVID-19 samples collected from the United States, Italy and Spain covered acute and convalescent phases. Sample material is recorded as cDNA or gDNA derived from T cells, B-cell-depleted T cells, or PBMCs.

In the authors' workflow: Amplified reference gene primers provided the basis for estimating nucleated cell counts. Profiled with immunoSEQ multiplex PCR; TCRdb holds only in-frame clones, not every one. V, J and clone size reflect that table, while D and trimming were determined from the DNA. This sample has roughly 87,000 clones; roughly 70% occur once, and the top ten carry roughly 14%. CDR3 length: 18 amino acids. V was shortened by 3 bases and J by 3 bases, with 21 bases between the two germline ends. Germline assignment: CDR1 SGHTA and CDR2 FQGNSA. This sequence joins TRBV7-2 and TRBJ1-5; D possibly corresponds to TRBD1 (6 bases). Input material: peripheral blood. This clonotype was obtained from a woman older than 75 with acute or convalescent COVID-19. In DNA, the CDR3 is TGTGCCAGCAGCTTGACCTTACAGGGCCCCTGGATCAATCAGCCCCAGCATTTT. It encodes CASSLTLQGPWINQPQHF.